These 31 T cell receptor beta chains came from one sample sequenced in a study of vaccination and CD4 T cells after COVID-19. No antigen has been assigned to these receptors. Cultured CD4+ T cell DNA underwent sequencing with the Oncomine TCR Beta short-read assay. MiXCR, applied by TCRdb to the PCR reads, yields one record per CDR3 protein. Of about 12,000 distinct CDR3 sequences listed, 55% to 70% were seen once; the top ten hold roughly 7.2%. The treatment was: roughly 10-day PBMC culture with coronavirus spike peptide pools or control peptides (ViraFEST assay). This specimen was CD4+ T cells from blood, cultured in vitro, taken before SARS-CoV-2 vaccination. The receptors shown here come from a human donor who had recovered from COVID-19.

This clonotype was seen a few times. The rearrangement links TRBV6-1 to TRBJ1-1, with 10 bases that match TRBD1. CDR3 size: 14 residues. CDR1 is MNHNS, CDR2 SASEGT, per germline. V dropped 6 bases and J dropped 8; count of bases not matched to a gene: 9. Here the CDR3 reads CASSSRDRGGEAFF. CDR3 DNA sequence: TGTGCCAGCAGCAGCCGGGACAGGGGAGGGGAAGCTTTCTTT.

J is TRBJ1-1 and V is TRBV7-2; TRBD1 is a possible D gene (6 bases). Trimming stripped 5 bases from V and 2 bases from J, with 18 bases between. CDR1 and CDR2 (germline): SGHTA, FQGNSA. This CDR3 spans 16 amino acids. The CDR3 nucleotides read TGTGCCAGCAGCCAATTGGACAGCCGGGCTAACACTGAAGCTTTCTTT. Amino acid sequence: CASSQLDSRANTEAFF.

V and J are TRBV2 and TRBJ2-5; a weak D match, TRBD2 (5 bases). Germline CDR1 SNHLY, CDR2 FYNNEI. This CDR3 contains 15 residues. With 6 bases removed from V and 3 bases from J, the gap between germline ends came to 17 bases. The CDR3 coding sequence is TGTGCCAGCAGCCCAAGACGGGGTGGGGAAGAGACCCAGTACTTC. Encoded protein: CASSPRRGGEETQYF.

The chain couples TRBV28 to TRBJ2-3, with D hard to call. The CDR3 totals 12 residues. Germline CDR1 is MDHEN and CDR2 is SYDVKM. Trimming took off 1 base at V and 4 bases at J, with 3 bases between the two ends. CDR3 coding DNA: TGTGCCAGCAGTTTATTACCAGATACGCAGTATTTT. Its protein product is CASSLLPDTQYF.

The CDR3 here is CANEPGTGVQAYSNQPQHF. DNA of the CDR3: TGTGCCAACGAACCCGGGACAGGGGTACAGGCTTATAGCAATCAGCCCCAGCATTTT. The rearrangement uses TRBV12-3 or TRBV12-4 and TRBJ1-5, with TRBD1 identical over 10 bases. J was trimmed by 0 bases and V by 10 bases; bases with no gene match: 18. The CDR3 consists of 19 residues.

The chain joins TRBV24-1 to TRBJ2-1; 12 bases fit TRBD2. CDR3 length equals 14 residues. The junction had 4 bases not matched to a gene; V was cut back by 6 bases and J by 8 bases. CDR1 and CDR2 (germline): KGHDR, SFDVKD. The CDR3 DNA follows: TGTGCCACCAGTAGGACTAGCGGGACGGATGAGCAGTTCTTC. It codes for CATSRTSGTDEQFF.

This chain uses TRBV20-1 with TRBJ2-1; D remains ambiguous. Germline CDR1 reads DFQATT; CDR2 reads SNEGSKA (reference sequence). The CDR3 contains 15 residues. The ends were cut back, 1 base at V and 6 bases at J, with 16 bases in the middle. The chain's CDR3 is CSARAVASVVNEQFF. Here the CDR3 DNA reads TGCAGTGCTAGAGCGGTCGCTTCGGTGGTCAATGAGCAGTTCTTC.

The chain is built from TRBV7-2 and TRBJ2-2; 14 positions match TRBD2. The CDR3 loop spans 15 amino acids. The J segment lost 6 bases and the V segment lost 4 bases, leaving 1 base of the junction unmatched. The V gene's germline CDR1 is SGHTA and CDR2 FQGNSA. The CDR3, as DNA: TGTGCCAGCAGCTGGGGACTAGCGGGAGCCGGGGAGCTGTTTTTT. Residues: CASSWGLAGAGELFF.

The rearrangement uses TRBV19 and TRBJ2-1; 10 bases align to TRBD2. The CDR3 totals 13 residues. CDR1 is LNHDA, CDR2 SQIVND, per germline (reference sequence). J gave up 5 bases and V 9 bases, and 4 bases lay outside the gene matches. The CDR3 spells CASSSGGHNEQFF. The CDR3 DNA sequence: TGTGCCAGCTCTAGCGGGGGACACAATGAGCAGTTCTTC.

The V and J genes are TRBV6-2 or TRBV6-3 and TRBJ1-5, with TRBD1 identical over 7 bases. With V trimmed by 6 bases and J by 4 bases, 9 bases remained unmatched. Germline loops: CDR1 MNHEY, CDR2 SVGEGT. This CDR3 region has 15 residues. The CDR3 region has the DNA TGTGCCAGCAGGCATCGACTGACAGGGAATCAGCCCCAGCATTTT. Translated, it gives CASRHRLTGNQPQHF.

The chain links TRBV28 to TRBJ2-4; 7 positions match TRBD1. The germline V gene encodes CDR1 MDHEN and CDR2 SYDVKM. This CDR3 is 12 amino acids long. Trimming took 6 bases from V and 6 from J; bases not matched to a gene: 2. CDR3 bases: TGTGCCAGCAGGCCAGGGGGAAACATTCAGTACTTC. Its translation is CASRPGGNIQYF.

This rearrangement joins TRBV11-2 to TRBJ2-7; D not resolved. The germline V gene has CDR1 SGHAT and CDR2 FQNNGV. The CDR3 runs to 11 residues. V was shortened by 5 bases and J by 3 bases, with 5 bases between the two germline ends. Here the CDR3 reads CASSRGYEQYF. The CDR3 DNA sequence: TGTGCCAGCAGCCGAGGCTACGAGCAGTACTTC.

This clonotype has only a few counts. The chain combines TRBV20-1 with TRBJ1-5, with D maybe TRBD1 (5 bases). CDR1 DFQATT and CDR2 SNEGSKA come from the germline V gene (reference sequence). The ends were cut back, 5 bases at V and 4 bases at J, with 21 bases in the middle. The CDR3 consists of 16 residues. CDR3 amino acids: CSAGVSWDGRNQPQHF. The CDR3 nucleotides read TGCAGTGCTGGGGTTTCGTGGGACGGCAGGAATCAGCCCCAGCATTTT.

The chain combines TRBV7-2 with TRBJ1-5, with 7 positions matching TRBD1. The J segment lost 0 bases and the V segment lost 5 bases, leaving 1 base of the junction unmatched. This CDR3 is built from 14 residues. The germline V gene has CDR1 SGHTA and CDR2 FQGNSA. CDR3: CASSQGVSNQPQHF. The CDR3 nucleotides read TGTGCCAGCAGCCAGGGGGTTAGCAATCAGCCCCAGCATTTT.

The chain's CDR3 is CATSRVGRADNEQFF. The DNA for the CDR3 is TGTGCCACCAGCAGAGTTGGGCGGGCCGACAATGAGCAGTTCTTC. The V gene is TRBV15, the J gene TRBJ2-1, with D perhaps TRBD2 (5 bases). The CDR3 length is 15 residues. Germline CDR1 reads LNHNV; CDR2 reads YYDKDF (reference sequence). V gave up 1 base and J gave up 5 bases, with 12 bases separating them.

This clonotype appeared a single time. This sequence joins TRBV6-1 and TRBJ2-5; 8 bases map to TRBD1. There are 15 residues in the CDR3. CDR1 MNHNS and CDR2 SASEGT come from the germline V gene. V was clipped by 0 bases and J by 4 bases; unmatched bases: 4. CDR3 nucleotides: TGTGCCAGCAGTGAAGCTTACGACAGGGGAGAGACCCAGTACTTC. Its protein product is CASSEAYDRGETQYF.

This clonotype has just one count. This CDR3 is CAISESGPREQYF. The CDR3 DNA reads TGTGCCATCAGTGAGTCAGGGCCGCGCGAGCAGTACTTC. The J gene is TRBJ2-7, the V gene TRBV10-3; D uncertain. V lost 0 bases and J 6 bases, leaving 9 bases between the germline ends. This CDR3 has 13 amino acids. Germline CDR1 and CDR2: ENHRY and SYGVKD.

Only a few counts were recorded for this clonotype. V gene TRBV27 combines with J gene TRBJ1-6; D not resolved. This CDR3 comprises 13 residues. Looked up from germline, CDR1 is MNHEY and CDR2 is SMNVEV (reference sequence). Trimming pared 2 bases from V and 6 bases from J, leaving 5 bases between. The CDR3 is CASSLLLNSPLHF. The CDR3 region has the DNA TGTGCCAGCAGTTTACTGCTTAATTCACCCCTCCACTTT.

This clonotype was observed a few times. The chain links TRBV20-1 to TRBJ2-5, with 8 bases identical to TRBD2. Germline V gives CDR1 DFQATT, CDR2 SNEGSKA (reference sequence). V lost 1 base and J lost 3; bases outside the gene matches: 7. This CDR3 spans 15 amino acids. CDR3 sequence (DNA): TGCAGTGCTAGAGCCCCCGCGGGGGGAAAAGAGACCCAGTACTTC. Protein product: CSARAPAGGKETQYF.

This chain joins TRBV6-1 and TRBJ2-7; 7 bases are shared with TRBD1. This CDR3 is 13 amino acids long. The germline V gene encodes CDR1 MNHNS and CDR2 SASEGT. Trimming removed 6 bases from V and 3 bases from J; junction bases left unmatched: 5. The CDR3 sequence is CASRLRQGYEQYF. Here the CDR3 DNA reads TGTGCCAGCAGATTGCGACAGGGCTACGAGCAGTACTTC.

The sample holds a few counts of this clonotype. The V call is TRBV7-9, the J call TRBJ2-1; TRBD1 matches at 8 bases. CDR1 is SEHNR and CDR2 is FQNEAQ in the germline V gene (reference sequence). V gave up 5 bases and J gave up 6 bases; unmatched junction bases: 9. There are 15 residues in the CDR3. In DNA form, the CDR3 reads TGTGCCAGCAGCCCAGGGGGACAGGATATCAATGAGCAGTTCTTC. Translated, it gives CASSPGGQDINEQFF.

This chain connects TRBV7-2 to TRBJ1-5; D gene ambiguous. The CDR3 covers 12 residues. V was pared by 0 bases and J by 7 bases, with 4 bases between. Germline lookup yields CDR1 SGHTA and CDR2 FQGNSA. The DNA of the CDR3 is TGTGCCAGCAGCTTAGCTACCCAGCCCCAGCATTTT. Its translation is CASSLATQPQHF.

The sample holds a few counts of this clonotype. The rearrangement links TRBV7-2 to TRBJ2-2; 9 bases match TRBD2. Germline V lookup: CDR1 SGHTA, CDR2 FQGNSA. The CDR3 runs to 15 residues. With 5 bases clipped from V and 6 bases from J, the junction kept 7 bases outside the gene matches. The CDR3 is CASSQSGRRSGELFF. The CDR3 region has the DNA TGTGCCAGCAGCCAGAGCGGGAGGCGTTCCGGGGAGCTGTTTTTT.

The chain recombines TRBV20-1 with TRBJ2-7; D is undetermined. The CDR3 has 15 residues. Trimming removed 5 bases from V and 3 bases from J, with 20 bases in between. CDR1 DFQATT and CDR2 SNEGSKA come from the germline V gene (reference sequence). The DNA of the CDR3 is TGCAGTGCTGCAGCTCCACTGGGAACCGACTACGAGCAGTACTTC. Amino acid sequence: CSAAAPLGTDYEQYF.

This clonotype occurred a few times. The chain has TRBV15 and TRBJ2-3; TRBD2 matches 12 bases. Germline-derived CDR1 and CDR2 are LNHNV and YYDKDF (reference sequence). The CDR3 is 17 amino acids. V was pared by 0 bases and J by 3 bases, with 4 bases of the junction left unmatched. The CDR3 sequence is CATSRDQTSGRTDTQYF. The CDR3 DNA follows: TGTGCCACCAGCAGAGATCAGACTAGCGGGAGAACAGATACGCAGTATTTT.

The gene calls are TRBV27 and TRBJ2-1; 9 bases line up with TRBD2. The CDR3 has 15 residues. Trimming took 3 bases from V and 5 from J; bases not matched to a gene: 5. CDR1 MNHEY and CDR2 SMNVEV come from the germline V gene (reference sequence). CDR3 in DNA: TGTGCCAGCAGTTTCAGACTAGCGGAGCACAATGAGCAGTTCTTC. Its translation: CASSFRLAEHNEQFF.

This clonotype was counted between two and nine times. The V gene is TRBV7-9, the J gene TRBJ1-6; D not resolved. Trimming cost V 2 bases and J 8 bases, with 19 bases left between them. The germline V gene has CDR1 SEHNR and CDR2 FQNEAQ (reference sequence). This CDR3 has 17 amino acids. The CDR3 reads CASSLWYHPEVDSPLHF. Here the CDR3 DNA reads TGTGCCAGCAGCTTATGGTACCACCCGGAGGTGGATTCACCCCTCCACTTT.

In this sample, this clonotype turned up a few times. J is TRBJ2-3 and V is TRBV7-9; D perhaps matches TRBD2 (6 bases). V shed 5 bases and J shed 0 bases, with 9 bases lying between them. In germline, CDR1 is SEHNR, CDR2 FQNEAQ (reference sequence). The CDR3 has 14 residues. CDR3 protein: CASSPSGSTDTQYF. CDR3 in DNA: TGTGCCAGCAGCCCCAGCGGGAGCACAGATACGCAGTATTTT.

This chain links TRBV6-2 or TRBV6-3 with TRBJ2-3; D not resolved. Trimming took off 3 bases at V and 4 bases at J, with 11 bases between the two ends. There are 14 residues in the CDR3. Germline V lookup: CDR1 MNHEY, CDR2 SVGEGT. The CDR3 region has the DNA TGTGCCAGCAGTTATTTGACTCCGTCAGATACGCAGTATTTT. Translated, it gives CASSYLTPSDTQYF.

The CDR3 DNA is TGCGCCAGCAGCCAAGGGGCAGGGAAAGAGACCCAGTACTTC. It specifies CASSQGAGKETQYF. This chain uses TRBV4-1 with TRBJ2-5; TRBD1 is a possible D gene (5 bases). The CDR3 runs to 14 residues. V lost 1 base to trimming and J lost 3 bases, with 9 bases between them. CDR1 MGHRA and CDR2 YSYEKL come from the germline V gene.

The gene calls are TRBV28 and TRBJ2-3; TRBD2 agrees at 8 bases. There are 17 residues in the CDR3. The germline V gene has CDR1 MDHEN and CDR2 SYDVKM. Germline trimming cut 6 bases from V and 3 bases from J; bases unmatched to any gene: 14. This CDR3 reads CASRGGWGGRSTDTQYF. CDR3 in DNA: TGTGCCAGCAGAGGGGGGTGGGGCGGGAGGTCAACAGATACGCAGTATTTT. The whole variable domain, remainder taken from reference TRBV28 and TRBJ2-3, is DVKVTQSSRYLVKRTGEKVFLECVQDMDHENMFWYRQDPGLGLRLIYFSYDVKMKEKGDIPEGYSVSREKKERFSLILESASTNQTSMYLCASRGGWGGRSTDTQYFGPGTRLTVL.